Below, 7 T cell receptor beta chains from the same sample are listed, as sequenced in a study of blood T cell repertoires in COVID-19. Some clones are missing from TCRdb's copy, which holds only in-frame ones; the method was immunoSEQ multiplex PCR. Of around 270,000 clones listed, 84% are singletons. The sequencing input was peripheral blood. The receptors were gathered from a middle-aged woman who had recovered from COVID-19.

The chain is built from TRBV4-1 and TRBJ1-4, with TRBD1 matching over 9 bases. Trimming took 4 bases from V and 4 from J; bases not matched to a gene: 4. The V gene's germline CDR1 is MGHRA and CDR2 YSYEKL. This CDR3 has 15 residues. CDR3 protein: CASSRPGQGNEKLFF. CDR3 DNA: TGCGCCAGCAGCCGACCGGGACAGGGTAATGAAAAACTGTTTTTT.

For the CDR3, the DNA is TGTGCCAGCAGCCGGCGACAGGGCTCCTACGAGCAGTACTTC. It encodes CASSRRQGSYEQYF. J is TRBJ2-7 and V is TRBV7-9, with 7 nucleotides matching TRBD1. The V segment lost 5 bases and the J segment 0 bases; nucleotides outside the gene matches: 4. In germline, CDR1 is SEHNR, CDR2 FQNEAQ (reference sequence). This CDR3 region has 14 residues.

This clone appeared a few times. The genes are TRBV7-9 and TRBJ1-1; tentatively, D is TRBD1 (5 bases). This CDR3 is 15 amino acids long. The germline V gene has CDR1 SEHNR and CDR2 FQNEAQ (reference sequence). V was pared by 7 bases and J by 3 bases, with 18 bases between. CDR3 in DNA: TGTGCCAGCATATATGTGGGCAGGGAGGACACTGAAGCTTTCTTT. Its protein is CASIYVGREDTEAFF. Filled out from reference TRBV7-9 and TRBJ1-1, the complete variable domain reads DTGVSQNPRHKITKRGQNVTFRCDPISEHNRLYWYRQTLGQGPEFLTYFQNEAQLEKSRLLSDRFSAERPKGSFSTLEIQRTEQGDSAMYLCASIYVGREDTEAFFGQGTRLTVV.

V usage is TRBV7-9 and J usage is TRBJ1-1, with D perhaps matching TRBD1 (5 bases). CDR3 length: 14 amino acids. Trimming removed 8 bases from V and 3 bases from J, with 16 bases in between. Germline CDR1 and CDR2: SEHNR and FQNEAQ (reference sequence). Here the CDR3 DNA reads TGTGCCAGCTCCGGCGGGGGGATTTACACTGAAGCTTTCTTT. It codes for CASSGGGIYTEAFF.

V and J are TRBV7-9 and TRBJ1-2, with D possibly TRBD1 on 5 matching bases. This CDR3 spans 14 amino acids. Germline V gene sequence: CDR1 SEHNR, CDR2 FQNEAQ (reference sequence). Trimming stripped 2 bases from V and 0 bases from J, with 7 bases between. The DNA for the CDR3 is TGTGCCAGCAGCTTACAGACAGCTAACTATGGCTACACCTTC. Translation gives CASSLQTANYGYTF.

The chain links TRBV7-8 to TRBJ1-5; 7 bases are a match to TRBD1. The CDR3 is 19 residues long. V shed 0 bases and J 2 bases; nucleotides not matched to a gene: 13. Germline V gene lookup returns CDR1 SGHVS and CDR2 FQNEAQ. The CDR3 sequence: CASSLAPEYRGRGNQPQHF. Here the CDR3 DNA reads TGTGCCAGCAGCTTAGCGCCAGAGTACAGGGGTAGGGGCAATCAGCCCCAGCATTTT.

CDR3 DNA: TGTGCCAGCAGTGAAGAGTGGAGCTCCTACAATGAGCAGTTCTTC. It translates to CASSEEWSSYNEQFF. V gene TRBV6-1 combines with J gene TRBJ2-1; no definite D call. CDR3 length: 15 amino acids. V was shortened by 1 base and J by 0 bases, with 7 bases between the two germline ends. Germline CDR1 reads MNHNS; CDR2 reads SASEGT.